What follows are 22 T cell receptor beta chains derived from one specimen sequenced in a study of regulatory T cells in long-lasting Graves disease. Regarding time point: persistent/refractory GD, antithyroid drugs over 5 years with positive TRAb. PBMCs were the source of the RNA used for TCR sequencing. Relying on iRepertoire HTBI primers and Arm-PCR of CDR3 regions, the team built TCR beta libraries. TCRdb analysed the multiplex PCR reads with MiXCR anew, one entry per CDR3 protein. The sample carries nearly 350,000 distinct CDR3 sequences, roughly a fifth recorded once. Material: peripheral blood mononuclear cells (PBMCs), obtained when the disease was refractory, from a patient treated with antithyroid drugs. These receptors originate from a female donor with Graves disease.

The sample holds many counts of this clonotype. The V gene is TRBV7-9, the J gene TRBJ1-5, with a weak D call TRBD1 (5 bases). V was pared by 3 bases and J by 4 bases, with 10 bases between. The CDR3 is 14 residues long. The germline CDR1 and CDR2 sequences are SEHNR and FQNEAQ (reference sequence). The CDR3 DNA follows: TGTGCCAGCAGCTTTGGGGGGTATAATCAGCCCCAGCATTTT. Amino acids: CASSFGGYNQPQHF.

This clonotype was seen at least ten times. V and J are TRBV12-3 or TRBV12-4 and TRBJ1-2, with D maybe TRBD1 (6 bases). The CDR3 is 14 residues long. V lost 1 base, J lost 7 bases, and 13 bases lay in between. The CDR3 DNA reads TGTGCCAGCAGTTTAGTTGGGGGCAGTCCTGGCTACACCTTC. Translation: CASSLVGGSPGYTF.

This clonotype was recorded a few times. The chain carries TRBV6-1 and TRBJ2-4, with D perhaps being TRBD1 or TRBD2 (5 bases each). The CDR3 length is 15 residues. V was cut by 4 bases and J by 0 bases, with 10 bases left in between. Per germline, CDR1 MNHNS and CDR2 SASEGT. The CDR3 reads CASSVRDVAKNIQYF. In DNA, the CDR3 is TGTGCCAGCAGTGTAAGGGACGTAGCCAAAAACATTCAGTACTTC.

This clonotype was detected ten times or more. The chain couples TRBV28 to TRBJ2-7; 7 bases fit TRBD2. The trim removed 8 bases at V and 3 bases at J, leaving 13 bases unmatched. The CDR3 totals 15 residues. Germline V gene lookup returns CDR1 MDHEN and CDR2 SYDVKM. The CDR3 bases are TGTGCCAGCTTCGGACGGAAGGCGGGAGTCTACGAGCAGTACTTC. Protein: CASFGRKAGVYEQYF.

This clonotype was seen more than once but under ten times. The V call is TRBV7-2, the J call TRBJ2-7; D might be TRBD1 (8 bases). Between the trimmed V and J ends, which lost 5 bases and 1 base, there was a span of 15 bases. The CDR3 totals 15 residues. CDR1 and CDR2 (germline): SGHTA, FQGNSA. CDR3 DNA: TGTGCCAGCAGCCCAGGGGGCGGGGGATCCTACGAGCAGTACTTC. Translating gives CASSPGGGGSYEQYF.

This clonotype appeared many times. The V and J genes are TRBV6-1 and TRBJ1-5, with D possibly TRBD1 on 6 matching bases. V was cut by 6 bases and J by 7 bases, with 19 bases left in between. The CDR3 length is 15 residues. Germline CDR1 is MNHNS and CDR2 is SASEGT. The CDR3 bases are TGTGCCAGCAGGACCCCGGGACAACTGGTCCAGCCCCAGCATTTT. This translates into CASRTPGQLVQPQHF.

For the CDR3, the DNA is TGTGCCACCACCACGGGGGGGGGACCCTCCTACAATGAGCAGTTCTTC. It codes for CATTTGGGPSYNEQFF. The J gene is TRBJ2-1, the V gene TRBV6-1, with 8 bases matching TRBD2. CDR1 and CDR2 from the germline V gene are MNHNS and SASEGT. After removal of 10 bases from V and 0 bases from J, the junction contained 11 bases not matched to a gene. This CDR3 is 16 amino acids long.

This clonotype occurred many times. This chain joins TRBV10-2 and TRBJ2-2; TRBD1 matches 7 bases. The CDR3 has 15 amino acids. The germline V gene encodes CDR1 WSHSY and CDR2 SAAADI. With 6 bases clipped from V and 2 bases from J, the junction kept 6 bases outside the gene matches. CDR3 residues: CASRTGQQNTGELFF. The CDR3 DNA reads TGCGCCAGCAGGACGGGACAGCAAAACACCGGGGAGCTGTTTTTT.

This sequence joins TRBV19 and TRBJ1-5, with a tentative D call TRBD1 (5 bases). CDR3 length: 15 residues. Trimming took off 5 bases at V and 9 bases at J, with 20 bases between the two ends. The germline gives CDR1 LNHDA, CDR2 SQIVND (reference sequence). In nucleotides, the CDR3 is TGTGCCAGTAGTCCTCGGGTCGGGGCTGCTCCGCCCCAGCATTTT. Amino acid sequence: CASSPRVGAAPPQHF. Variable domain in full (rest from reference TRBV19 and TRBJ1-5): DGGITQSPKYLFRKEGQNVTLSCEQNLNHDAMYWYRQDPGQGLRLIYYSQIVNDFQKGDIAEGYSVSREKKESFPLTVTSAQKNPTAFYLCASSPRVGAAPPQHFGDGTRLSIL.

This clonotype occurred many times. The CDR3 sequence is CASSFRDRVEKLFF. CDR3 sequence (DNA): TGTGCCAGCAGCTTCCGGGACAGGGTTGAAAAACTGTTTTTT. This rearrangement joins TRBV7-9 to TRBJ1-4, with 9 nucleotides matching TRBD1. Germline lookup yields CDR1 SEHNR and CDR2 FQNEAQ (reference sequence). This CDR3 is built from 14 residues. Trimming removed 3 bases from V and 7 bases from J; junction bases left unmatched: 3.

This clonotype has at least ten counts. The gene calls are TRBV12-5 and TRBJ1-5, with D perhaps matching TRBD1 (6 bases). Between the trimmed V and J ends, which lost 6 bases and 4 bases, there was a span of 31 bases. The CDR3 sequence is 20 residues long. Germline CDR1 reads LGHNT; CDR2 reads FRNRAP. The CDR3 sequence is CASGLDRPLELRQWNQPQHF. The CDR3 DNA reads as TGTGCTAGTGGCCTCGACAGGCCTCTTGAGTTGCGCCAATGGAATCAGCCCCAGCATTTT.

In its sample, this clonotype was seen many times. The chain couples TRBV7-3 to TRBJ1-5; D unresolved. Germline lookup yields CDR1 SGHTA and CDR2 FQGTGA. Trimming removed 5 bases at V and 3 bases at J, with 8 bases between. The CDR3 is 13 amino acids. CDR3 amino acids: CASSQGSNQPQHF. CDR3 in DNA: TGTGCCAGCAGCCAAGGATCCAATCAGCCCCAGCATTTT.

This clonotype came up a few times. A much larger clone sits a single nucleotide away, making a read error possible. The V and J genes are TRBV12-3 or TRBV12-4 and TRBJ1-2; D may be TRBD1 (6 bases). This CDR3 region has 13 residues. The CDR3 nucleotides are TGTGCCTCCGCCCGGGGCGGGGGCTATGGCCACACCTTC. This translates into CASARGGGYGHTF.

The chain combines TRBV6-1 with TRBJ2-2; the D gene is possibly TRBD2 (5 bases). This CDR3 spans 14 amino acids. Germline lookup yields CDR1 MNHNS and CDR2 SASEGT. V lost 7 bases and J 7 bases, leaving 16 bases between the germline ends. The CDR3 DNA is TGTGCCAGCACCCGGGGTCGGGAAGTCGGGGAGCTGTTTTTT. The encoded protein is CASTRGREVGELFF.

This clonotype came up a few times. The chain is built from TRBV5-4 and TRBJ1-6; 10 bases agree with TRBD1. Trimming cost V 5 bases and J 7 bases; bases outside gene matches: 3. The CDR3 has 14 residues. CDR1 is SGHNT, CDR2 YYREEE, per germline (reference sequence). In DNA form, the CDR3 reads TGTGCCAGCAGGAGGGACAGGGGAAATTCACCCCTCCACTTT. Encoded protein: CASRRDRGNSPLHF.

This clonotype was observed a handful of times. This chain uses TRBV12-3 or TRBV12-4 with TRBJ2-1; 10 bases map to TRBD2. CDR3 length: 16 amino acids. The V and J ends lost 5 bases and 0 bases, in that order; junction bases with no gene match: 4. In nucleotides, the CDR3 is TGTGCCAGCAGTGGGGGGACTAGCGCCTCCTACAATGAGCAGTTCTTC. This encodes CASSGGTSASYNEQFF.

In DNA form, the CDR3 reads TGTGCCAGCAGCCCCCACTCAGGGGGCTTTGTGCAGTACTTC. Translating it yields CASSPHSGGFVQYF. The gene calls are TRBV3-1 and TRBJ2-7, with 8 bases lining up with TRBD1. Germline V gene sequence: CDR1 LGHDT, CDR2 YNNKEL (reference sequence). There are 14 residues in the CDR3. V lost 4 bases, J lost 9 bases, and 11 bases stayed unmatched.

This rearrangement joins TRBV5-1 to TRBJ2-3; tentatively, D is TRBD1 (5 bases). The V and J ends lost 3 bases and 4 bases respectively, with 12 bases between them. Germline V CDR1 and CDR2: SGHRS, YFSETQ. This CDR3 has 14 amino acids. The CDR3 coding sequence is TGCGCCAGCAGCTCCCAGGGCCGTGCAGATACGCAGTATTTT. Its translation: CASSSQGRADTQYF.

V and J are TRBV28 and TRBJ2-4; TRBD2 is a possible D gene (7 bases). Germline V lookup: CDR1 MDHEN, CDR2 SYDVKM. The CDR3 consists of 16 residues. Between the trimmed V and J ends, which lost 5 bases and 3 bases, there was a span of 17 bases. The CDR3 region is CASSLRGGAVKNIQYF. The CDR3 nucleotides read TGTGCCAGCAGTCTCCGAGGGGGGGCGGTCAAAAACATTCAGTACTTC.

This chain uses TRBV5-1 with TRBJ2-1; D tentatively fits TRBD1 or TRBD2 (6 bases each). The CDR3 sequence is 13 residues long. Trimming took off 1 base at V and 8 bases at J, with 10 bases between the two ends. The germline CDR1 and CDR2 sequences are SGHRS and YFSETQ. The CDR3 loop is CASSLWGADEQFF. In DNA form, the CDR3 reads TGCGCCAGCAGCTTGTGGGGGGCGGATGAGCAGTTCTTC. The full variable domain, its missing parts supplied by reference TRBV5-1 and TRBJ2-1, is KAGVTQTPRYLIKTRGQQVTLSCSPISGHRSVSWYQQTPGQGLQFLFEYFSETQRNKGNFPGRFSGRQFSNSRSEMNVSTLELGDSALYLCASSLWGADEQFFGPGTRLTVL.

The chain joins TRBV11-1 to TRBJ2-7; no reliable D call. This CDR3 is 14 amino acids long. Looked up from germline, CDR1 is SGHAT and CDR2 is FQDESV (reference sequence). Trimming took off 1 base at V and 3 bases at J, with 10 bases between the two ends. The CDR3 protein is CASSLGSLDYEQYF. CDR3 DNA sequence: TGTGCCAGCAGCTTAGGGAGTTTGGACTACGAGCAGTACTTC.

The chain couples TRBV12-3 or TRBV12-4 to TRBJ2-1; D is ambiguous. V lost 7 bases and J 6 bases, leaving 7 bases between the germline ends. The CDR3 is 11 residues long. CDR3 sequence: CASKQGNEQFF. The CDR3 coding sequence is TGTGCCAGCAAGCAAGGCAATGAGCAGTTCTTC.